A single sample gave rise to the 24 T cell receptor beta chains below, sequenced in a study of cytomegalovirus exposure and HLA in healthy donors. The primer mix had 60 Vbeta and 13 Jbeta primers. TCRdb's table, derived via immunoSEQ multiplex PCR, lists solely in-frame clones and lacks some. In the table there are 50,000 to 60,000 clones, 77% of which are singletons. Sequencing input: PBMCs. The receptors were sampled from a woman between 40 and 55 years old in good health and CMV-seropositive.

The genes are TRBV5-4 and TRBJ1-6; TRBD1 matches 8 bases. Germline CDR1 SGHNT, CDR2 YYREEE (reference sequence). V was pared by 3 bases and J by 5 bases, with 1 base of the junction left unmatched. The CDR3 length is 14 residues. In DNA form, the CDR3 reads TGTGCCAGCAGCTGGGACAGGAATAATTCACCCCTCCACTTT. Its protein product is CASSWDRNNSPLHF.

The CDR3, as DNA: TGTGCCAGCAGCCAGAGGACAGGGATGGAAAACACCATATATTTT. This sequence encodes CASSQRTGMENTIYF. The chain joins TRBV13 to TRBJ1-3; 8 bases map to TRBD1. The CDR3 is 15 amino acids. The germline CDR1 and CDR2 sequences are PRHDT and FYEKMQ (reference sequence). V gave up 5 bases and J gave up 6 bases; unmatched junction bases: 9.

This clone was seen only a few times. This CDR3 reads CASSRNQASNVYGYTF. DNA for the CDR3: TGCGCCAGCAGTCGAAACCAAGCTTCTAACGTCTATGGCTACACCTTC. The chain employs TRBV23-1 and TRBJ1-2, with no clear D. TRBV23-1 is reported as an ORF; its role is uncertain. The CDR3 extends over 16 amino acids. With 4 bases removed from V and 4 bases from J, the gap between germline ends came to 19 bases.

A single count supports this clone. The CDR3: CASSEAGTGLQGEQYF. DNA for the CDR3: TGTGCCAGCAGTGAAGCCGGGACAGGGCTCCAAGGAGAGCAGTACTTC. The chain links TRBV6-1 to TRBJ2-7, with 9 bases aligning to TRBD1. This CDR3 is built from 16 residues. The J segment lost 7 bases and the V segment lost 0 bases, leaving 10 bases of the junction unmatched. Germline V gene sequence: CDR1 MNHNS, CDR2 SASEGT.

The rearrangement joins TRBV5-1 to TRBJ1-1, with unresolved D. This CDR3 contains 14 residues. Looked up from germline, CDR1 is SGHRS and CDR2 is YFSETQ. The germline V and J ends were trimmed by 1 base and 0 bases, with 7 bases remaining between them. The CDR3 region has the DNA TGCGCCAGCAGCTTGTACACTATGAACACTGAAGCTTTCTTT. Amino acid sequence: CASSLYTMNTEAFF. Supplemented by reference TRBV5-1 and TRBJ1-1, the full variable domain reads KAGVTQTPRYLIKTRGQQVTLSCSPISGHRSVSWYQQTPGQGLQFLFEYFSETQRNKGNFPGRFSGRQFSNSRSEMNVSTLELGDSALYLCASSLYTMNTEAFFGQGTRLTVV.

The chain carries TRBV2 and TRBJ2-1; D ambiguous. Trimming pared 4 bases from V and 6 bases from J, leaving 4 bases between. Looked up from germline, CDR1 is SNHLY and CDR2 is FYNNEI. The CDR3 runs to 11 residues. CDR3 amino acids: CASSVGNEQFF. CDR3 nucleotide sequence: TGTGCCAGCAGTGTCGGCAATGAGCAGTTCTTC.

The chain is built from TRBV7-6 and TRBJ2-7, with 7 bases that match TRBD1. Germline V gene sequence: CDR1 SGHVS, CDR2 FNYEAQ. J gave up 10 bases and V 0 bases, and 6 bases lay outside the gene matches. The CDR3 is made up of 13 amino acids. The DNA for the CDR3 is TGTGCCAGCAGCTTAGCCCCCGGGACAGATCAGTACTTC. Its translation is CASSLAPGTDQYF.

This clone occurred once. The J gene is TRBJ2-6, the V gene TRBV7-7; 12 bases fit TRBD1. The CDR3 runs 17 residues. The junction had 4 bases not matched to a gene; V was cut back by 5 bases and J by 2 bases. Per germline, CDR1 SSHAT and CDR2 FNYEAQ (reference sequence). The chain's CDR3 is CASSAGTGGAGANVLTF. The CDR3 DNA is TGTGCCAGCAGCGCCGGGACAGGGGGCGCTGGGGCCAACGTCCTGACTTTC.

This CDR3 reads CASSETRSNEQFF. Here the CDR3 DNA reads TGCGCCAGCAGTGAGACTAGGTCCAATGAGCAGTTCTTC. This chain connects TRBV10-2 to TRBJ2-1; D is possibly TRBD2 (5 bases). The CDR3 spans 13 residues. Trimming removed 2 bases at V and 6 bases at J, with 8 bases between. Germline V gene data show CDR1 as WSHSY and CDR2 as SAAADI.

The DNA of the CDR3 is TGTGCCAGCAGCTTAGATTTAGGGGCCGAGGCGGGCTACACCTTC. It codes for CASSLDLGAEAGYTF. The V gene is TRBV13, the J gene TRBJ1-2; perhaps TRBD1 as D (5 bases). The CDR3 is 15 amino acids. The V end was cut by 1 base, the J end by 8 bases, with 17 bases between. Germline CDR1 reads PRHDT; CDR2 reads FYEKMQ (reference sequence).

The gene calls are TRBV15 and TRBJ2-5; 8 bases align to TRBD2. The CDR3 has 14 amino acids. With 5 bases clipped from V and 5 bases from J, the junction kept 7 bases outside the gene matches. Looked up from germline, CDR1 is LNHNV and CDR2 is YYDKDF (reference sequence). DNA of the CDR3: TGTGCCACCAGCGCCGGGGGGGCTGAGGAGACCCAGTACTTC. It yields the protein CATSAGGAEETQYF.

The J gene is TRBJ2-3, the V gene TRBV6-1; TRBD1 matches 8 bases. Germline CDR1 MNHNS, CDR2 SASEGT. The ends lost 6 bases at V and 2 bases at J; junction bases unmatched: 7. CDR3 length: 15 amino acids. CDR3 residues: CASSAQGVLTDTQYF. DNA for the CDR3: TGTGCCAGCAGCGCACAGGGGGTACTCACAGATACGCAGTATTTT.

J is TRBJ1-2 and V is TRBV7-9; no definite D call. CDR1 SEHNR and CDR2 FQNEAQ come from the germline V gene (reference sequence). The CDR3 runs to 14 residues. Trimming removed 4 bases from V and 5 bases from J, with 14 bases in between. Written as DNA, the CDR3 is TGTGCCAGCAGCTCCCTACGCGGTCTATATGGCTACACCTTC. Protein sequence: CASSSLRGLYGYTF.

The chain uses TRBV9 and TRBJ1-3; 9 bases map to TRBD1. Per the germline V gene, CDR1 is SGDLS and CDR2 is YYNGEE. V lost 4 bases, J lost 2 bases, and 10 bases stayed unmatched. The CDR3 is made up of 17 amino acids. CDR3 sequence (DNA): TGTGCCAGCAGCTCCCAACCGGGACAGGGAGCTGGAAACACCATATATTTT. This codes for CASSSQPGQGAGNTIYF.

This rearrangement joins TRBV11-2 to TRBJ2-7; D remains unclear. In germline, CDR1 is SGHAT, CDR2 FQNNGV. CDR3 length equals 13 residues. The V gene lost 3 bases and the J gene lost 3 bases, with 9 bases spanning the gap. CDR3 coding DNA: TGTGCCAGCAGCTTGGGCCAGATCTACGAGCAGTACTTC. Translating gives CASSLGQIYEQYF.

The V and J genes are TRBV4-3 and TRBJ1-2; TRBD1 aligns across 8 bases. This CDR3 region has 15 residues. V lost 0 bases to trimming and J lost 5 bases; unmatched junction nucleotides: 5. Germline CDR1 is LGHNA and CDR2 is YSLEER. The CDR3 sequence is CASSQDTGGRYGYTF. Written as DNA, the CDR3 is TGCGCCAGCAGCCAAGATACAGGGGGTAGGTATGGCTACACCTTC.

The chain uses TRBV6-1 and TRBJ2-7; TRBD1 matches 12 bases. Germline V lookup: CDR1 MNHNS, CDR2 SASEGT. CDR3 size: 15 residues. V shed 8 bases and J 7 bases; nucleotides not matched to a gene: 12. The CDR3 here is CASVRSGQGAGEQYF. DNA of the CDR3: TGTGCCAGCGTCAGGTCGGGACAGGGGGCCGGGGAGCAGTACTTC.

The chain uses TRBV5-1 and TRBJ2-6; the D gene is possibly TRBD2 (6 bases). Germline V lookup: CDR1 SGHRS, CDR2 YFSETQ. The CDR3 covers 16 residues. V dropped 1 base and J dropped 2 bases, with 10 bases sitting between them. The CDR3 DNA follows: TGCGCCAGCAGCTTGCTTGCGGGGACTGGGGCCAACGTCCTGACTTTC. Its translation is CASSLLAGTGANVLTF.

V and J are TRBV5-6 and TRBJ1-2; D gene ambiguous. The CDR3 totals 15 residues. V was trimmed by 1 base and J by 1 base, leaving 11 bases between them. Germline V gene lookup returns CDR1 SGHDT and CDR2 YYEEEE. This chain's CDR3 is CASSLLSGLNYGYTF. The CDR3 nucleotides read TGTGCCAGCAGCTTGTTATCAGGACTTAACTATGGCTACACCTTC.

The CDR3 region is CASSVADSEAFF. CDR3 nucleotide sequence: TGTGCCAGCAGCGTAGCCGACAGTGAAGCTTTCTTT. The chain joins TRBV9 to TRBJ1-1; tentative D call: TRBD1 (5 bases). Trimming took 0 bases from V and 7 from J, leaving 7 bases between them. CDR1 SGDLS and CDR2 YYNGEE come from the germline V gene. The CDR3 runs 12 residues.

V and J are TRBV5-1 and TRBJ2-1; D unclear. V lost 1 base and J 0 bases, leaving 8 bases between the germline ends. Germline V CDR1 and CDR2: SGHRS, YFSETQ. The CDR3 length is 15 residues. This CDR3 reads CASSLSPSSYNEQFF. The DNA for the CDR3 is TGCGCCAGCAGCTTGTCCCCGAGCTCCTACAATGAGCAGTTCTTC.

This chain joins TRBV14 and TRBJ1-1; 7 bases match TRBD1. Germline V gene data show CDR1 as SGHDN and CDR2 as FVKESK. V gave up 3 bases and J gave up 0 bases; unmatched junction bases: 7. The CDR3 is 16 amino acids. Here the CDR3 reads CASSHRTGAVNTEAFF. For the CDR3, the DNA is TGTGCCAGCAGCCACAGAACAGGGGCGGTGAACACTGAAGCTTTCTTT. Drawing the rest from reference TRBV14 and TRBJ1-1, the complete variable domain is EAGVTQFPSHSVIEKGQTVTLRCDPISGHDNLYWYRRVMGKEIKFLLHFVKESKQDESGMPNNRFLAERTGGTYSTLKVQPAELEDSGVYFCASSHRTGAVNTEAFFGQGTRLTVV.

V and J are TRBV2 and TRBJ2-1, with TRBD2 identical over 13 bases. Germline CDR1 reads SNHLY; CDR2 reads FYNNEI. The CDR3 loop spans 16 amino acids. V lost 4 bases to trimming and J lost 9 bases; unmatched junction nucleotides: 9. The CDR3 nucleotides are TGTGCCAGCAGTGGTCCACTAGCGGGGGGGCAGGTTGAGCAGTTCTTC. This translates into CASSGPLAGGQVEQFF.

The J gene is TRBJ1-2, the V gene TRBV7-3, with D tentatively TRBD1 (6 bases). V lost 5 bases to trimming and J lost 5 bases, with 15 bases between them. CDR1 SGHTA and CDR2 FQGTGA come from the germline V gene. This CDR3 has 14 amino acids. DNA of the CDR3: TGTGCCAGCAGCCCCGGCGGGGGGCATTATGGCTACACCTTC. Residues: CASSPGGGHYGYTF.